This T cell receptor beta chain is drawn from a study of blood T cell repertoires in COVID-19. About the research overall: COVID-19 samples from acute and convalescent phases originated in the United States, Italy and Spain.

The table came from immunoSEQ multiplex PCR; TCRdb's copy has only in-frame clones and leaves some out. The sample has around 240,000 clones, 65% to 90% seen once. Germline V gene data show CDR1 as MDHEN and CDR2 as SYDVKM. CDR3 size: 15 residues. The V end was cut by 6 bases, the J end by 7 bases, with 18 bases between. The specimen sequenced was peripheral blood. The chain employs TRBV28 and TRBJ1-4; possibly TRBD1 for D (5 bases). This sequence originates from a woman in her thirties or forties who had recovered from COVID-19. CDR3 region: CASSPPGGRAEKLFF. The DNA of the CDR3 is TGTGCCAGCAGCCCCCCCGGGGGTCGGGCTGAAAAACTGTTTTTT.